These 26 T cell receptor beta chains were all obtained from the same sample, sequenced in a study of cytomegalovirus exposure and HLA in healthy donors. The study ran its PCR with 60 Vbeta and 13 Jbeta primers. Clones were sequenced by immunoSEQ multiplex PCR, and TCRdb holds only the in-frame ones, with some missing. The sample comprises around 94,000 clones, around 84% of which are singletons, and around 1.9% rests with the top ten. The sequencing sample was made of PBMCs. These receptors originate from a man aged 18-30 years in good health and CMV-seronegative.

To note about this clone: One junction end disagrees with the germline gene, perhaps due to a read error. The rearrangement uses TRBV7-9 and TRBJ1-1; a weak D match, TRBD1 (6 bases). Per the germline V gene, CDR1 is SEHNR and CDR2 is FQNEAQ (reference sequence). This CDR3 contains 12 residues. The CDR3 bases are TGTTCCAGCAGCTCCGGACAGTTTGAAGCTTTCTTT. It codes for CSSSSGQFEAFF.

The chain links TRBV5-1 to TRBJ1-1; a weak D match, TRBD1 (5 bases). Germline loops: CDR1 SGHRS, CDR2 YFSETQ. There are 14 residues in the CDR3. V dropped 0 bases and J dropped 6 bases, with 12 bases sitting between them. CDR3 bases: TGCGCCAGCAGCTTGGATCCGGGGGACGCTGAAGCTTTCTTT. Residues: CASSLDPGDAEAFF.

This chain joins TRBV9 and TRBJ1-5; TRBD1 might be the D (5 bases). CDR1 is SGDLS, CDR2 YYNGEE, per germline. Trimming stripped 4 bases from V and 0 bases from J, with 8 bases between. The CDR3 covers 14 residues. CDR3 sequence: CASSTGNSNQPQHF. The DNA of the CDR3 is TGTGCCAGCAGCACAGGAAATAGCAATCAGCCCCAGCATTTT.

The V call is TRBV5-1, the J call TRBJ2-3; D is perhaps TRBD2 (6 bases). The CDR3 is 15 residues long. The V end lost 4 bases, the J end lost 4 bases, and 16 bases lay between the germline ends. Germline V lookup: CDR1 SGHRS, CDR2 YFSETQ. The CDR3 nucleotides are TGCGCCAGCAGCGGGAGGACCACAACACCAGATACGCAGTATTTT. Translated: CASSGRTTTPDTQYF.

The rearrangement joins TRBV7-9 to TRBJ1-5; D unclear. Germline V gives CDR1 SEHNR, CDR2 FQNEAQ (reference sequence). Trimming left V 3 bases short and J 7 bases short, with 13 bases between. The CDR3 consists of 14 residues. CDR3 nucleotides: TGTGCCAGCAGCTTGGGAGGTCTCCGCCAGCCCCAGCATTTT. It encodes CASSLGGLRQPQHF. The full variable domain, completed using reference TRBV7-9 and TRBJ1-5, is DTGVSQNPRHKITKRGQNVTFRCDPISEHNRLYWYRQTLGQGPEFLTYFQNEAQLEKSRLLSDRFSAERPKGSFSTLEIQRTEQGDSAMYLCASSLGGLRQPQHFGDGTRLSIL.

The chain carries TRBV28 and TRBJ1-1; D is unresolved. Germline V lookup: CDR1 MDHEN, CDR2 SYDVKM. The V end was cut by 5 bases, the J end by 3 bases, with 13 bases between. The CDR3 spans 14 residues. The CDR3 region is CASSPPPGDTEAFF. Here the CDR3 DNA reads TGTGCCAGCAGTCCCCCTCCGGGTGACACTGAAGCTTTCTTT.

V usage is TRBV27 and J usage is TRBJ2-3, with 7 bases fitting TRBD1. Looked up from germline, CDR1 is MNHEY and CDR2 is SMNVEV (reference sequence). The trim removed 4 bases at V and 4 bases at J, leaving 20 bases unmatched. The CDR3 is 19 residues long. CDR3 in DNA: TGTGCCAGCAGTTCCCAACAACCCCGGGACAGTTCAAGGGCAGATACGCAGTATTTT. Translated, it gives CASSSQQPRDSSRADTQYF.

The chain is built from TRBV2 and TRBJ2-2; 9 nucleotides align to TRBD1. After removal of 5 bases from V and 1 base from J, the junction contained 8 bases not matched to a gene. Germline CDR1 reads SNHLY; CDR2 reads FYNNEI. The CDR3 extends over 17 amino acids. The CDR3 protein is CASSQGQGRRNTGELFF. CDR3 nucleotide sequence: TGTGCCAGCAGTCAGGGACAGGGAAGGAGGAACACCGGGGAGCTGTTTTTT. Together with reference TRBV2 and TRBJ2-2, the CDR3 gives the full variable domain: EPEVTQTPSHQVTQMGQEVILRCVPISNHLYFYWYRQILGQKVEFLVSFYNNEISEKSEIFDDQFSVERPDGSNFTLKIRSTKLEDSAMYFCASSQGQGRRNTGELFFGEGSRLTVL.

The V call is TRBV19, the J call TRBJ2-3, with D uncertain. V lost 3 bases to trimming and J lost 5 bases, with 3 bases between them. The CDR3 contains 11 residues. Germline V lookup: CDR1 LNHDA, CDR2 SQIVND (reference sequence). This CDR3 reads CASSILDTQYF. CDR3 in DNA: TGTGCCAGTAGTATCCTAGATACGCAGTATTTT. Drawing the rest from reference TRBV19 and TRBJ2-3, the complete variable domain is DGGITQSPKYLFRKEGQNVTLSCEQNLNHDAMYWYRQDPGQGLRLIYYSQIVNDFQKGDIAEGYSVSREKKESFPLTVTSAQKNPTAFYLCASSILDTQYFGPGTRLTVL.

This clone was observed a handful of times. This rearrangement joins TRBV21-1 to TRBJ2-7; the table gives TRBD1 as D, unverified against the DNA. TRBV21-1 is a pseudogene segment. This CDR3 has 17 amino acids. The CDR3: CASSKWARDRGSYEQYF. For the CDR3, the DNA is TGTGCCAGCAGCAAATGGGCCCGGGACAGGGGCTCCTACGAGCAGTACTTC.

The chain couples TRBV19 to TRBJ1-5, with TRBD1 identical over 7 bases. With 9 bases clipped from V and 5 bases from J, the junction kept 10 bases outside the gene matches. Germline V CDR1 and CDR2: LNHDA, SQIVND (reference sequence). The CDR3 is 14 residues long. The CDR3 protein is CASTTVDRDQPQHF. The CDR3 DNA reads TGTGCCAGCACGACCGTTGACAGGGATCAGCCCCAGCATTTT.

The chain has TRBV5-4 and TRBJ2-3; D possibly corresponds to TRBD2 (6 bases). Germline CDR1 reads SGHNT; CDR2 reads YYREEE (reference sequence). This CDR3 has 18 amino acids. V lost 1 base and J 1 base, leaving 19 bases between the germline ends. The CDR3 sequence: CASSLTPLGGAGTDTQYF. The CDR3 DNA is TGTGCCAGCAGCTTGACCCCCCTGGGAGGTGCGGGCACAGATACGCAGTATTTT.

The chain has TRBV18 and TRBJ2-7, with 15 bases matching TRBD2. The CDR3 contains 18 residues. In germline, CDR1 is KGHSH, CDR2 LQKENI. V lost 3 bases and J lost 3; bases outside the gene matches: 9. CDR3 residues: CASSPGRGLAGGGYEQYF. As DNA, the CDR3 is TGTGCCAGCTCACCGGGTAGGGGACTAGCGGGAGGAGGCTACGAGCAGTACTTC.

The chain links TRBV28 to TRBJ1-6; 9 nucleotides match TRBD1. Germline values: CDR1 MDHEN, CDR2 SYDVKM. There are 16 residues in the CDR3. V gave up 4 bases and J gave up 5 bases; unmatched junction bases: 6. Written as DNA, the CDR3 is TGTGCCAGCAGTTCGACAACAGGGGGCAATAATTCACCCCTCCACTTT. This encodes CASSSTTGGNNSPLHF.

CDR3 coding DNA: TGTGCCAGCAGCGTTGGCAGGGAGGGACACAGAGATACGCAGTATTTT. Amino acids: CASSVGREGHRDTQYF. This chain joins TRBV9 and TRBJ2-3, with a weak D call TRBD2 (7 bases). This CDR3 region has 16 residues. Germline V gene sequence: CDR1 SGDLS, CDR2 YYNGEE. Trimming stripped 2 bases from V and 5 bases from J, with 18 bases between.

The J gene is TRBJ2-7, the V gene TRBV7-2; TRBD1 matches 8 bases. The CDR3 length is 14 residues. Trimming at V came to 5 bases and at J to 4 bases, leaving 7 bases not matched to a gene. The germline gives CDR1 SGHTA, CDR2 FQGNSA. CDR3 loop: CASSPGTGTYEQYF. The CDR3 nucleotides read TGTGCCAGCAGCCCCGGGACAGGAACATACGAGCAGTACTTC.

This chain joins TRBV28 and TRBJ1-1; 8 bases agree with TRBD1. Unmatched junction bases numbered 7, after V lost 7 bases and J lost 0 bases. Germline lookup yields CDR1 MDHEN and CDR2 SYDVKM. CDR3 length: 15 amino acids. CDR3 amino acids: CASTEDRVMNTEAFF. In nucleotides, the CDR3 is TGTGCCAGCACGGAGGACAGGGTCATGAACACTGAAGCTTTCTTT.

V is TRBV7-9 and J is TRBJ1-3; 10 nucleotides align to TRBD1. CDR1 and CDR2 from the germline V gene are SEHNR and FQNEAQ (reference sequence). This CDR3 has 19 amino acids. Trimming cost V 6 bases and J 0 bases; bases outside gene matches: 14. DNA for the CDR3: TGTGCCAGCAGGACCGGGACAGGGGTCCCTCCCAGCTCTGGAAACACCATATATTTT. This sequence encodes CASRTGTGVPPSSGNTIYF.

J is TRBJ1-2 and V is TRBV27; possible D gene TRBD1, 5 bases. Looked up from germline, CDR1 is MNHEY and CDR2 is SMNVEV (reference sequence). This CDR3 spans 14 amino acids. V was trimmed by 6 bases and J by 4 bases, leaving 15 bases between them. This CDR3 reads CASRLQEHGYGYTF. The CDR3 DNA sequence: TGTGCCAGCAGGTTACAGGAACACGGCTATGGCTACACCTTC.

The chain is built from TRBV4-3 and TRBJ2-7; the match to TRBD1 covers 9 bases. Germline V lookup: CDR1 LGHNA, CDR2 YSLEER. V lost 1 base to trimming and J lost 5 bases; unmatched junction nucleotides: 6. This CDR3 spans 15 amino acids. Here the CDR3 reads CASSQGNRGLDEQYF. The CDR3 coding sequence is TGCGCCAGCAGCCAAGGAAACAGGGGGCTCGACGAGCAGTACTTC.

The rearrangement joins TRBV27 to TRBJ2-2; 8 positions agree with TRBD2. Germline assignment: CDR1 MNHEY and CDR2 SMNVEV (reference sequence). CDR3 length: 17 amino acids. V lost 0 bases and J lost 6; bases outside the gene matches: 9. CDR3 residues: CASSLSGGRPGPGELFF. CDR3 DNA: TGTGCCAGCAGTTTATCGGGCGGGAGGCCTGGGCCCGGGGAGCTGTTTTTT.

This clone occurred a few times. The chain has TRBV6-1 and TRBJ1-5, with 12 bases lining up with TRBD1. The V gene's germline CDR1 is MNHNS and CDR2 SASEGT. The CDR3 runs 14 residues. After removal of 11 bases from V and 5 bases from J, the junction contained 7 bases not matched to a gene. CDR3 in amino acids: CAGGTGGGHQPQHF. CDR3 sequence (DNA): TGTGCCGGAGGGACAGGGGGCGGTCATCAGCCCCAGCATTTT.

This clone occurred a few times. This chain uses TRBV2 with TRBJ2-4; TRBD2 might be the D (5 bases). The CDR3 length is 15 residues. With 7 bases removed from V and 1 base from J, the gap between germline ends came to 14 bases. CDR1 and CDR2 (germline): SNHLY, FYNNEI. The CDR3 reads CASNPRRDAKNIQYF. CDR3 nucleotide sequence: TGTGCCAGCAACCCACGCCGGGATGCCAAAAACATTCAGTACTTC.

The chain is built from TRBV6-5 and TRBJ1-6, with a tentative D call TRBD1 (6 bases). Germline values: CDR1 MNHEY, CDR2 SVGAGI. The ends were cut back, 4 bases at V and 14 bases at J, with 12 bases in the middle. The CDR3 extends over 12 amino acids. The CDR3 sequence is CASSFTPGALHF. The CDR3 DNA reads as TGTGCCAGCAGTTTCACCCCAGGGGCCCTCCACTTT.

The chain carries TRBV6-5 and TRBJ1-1, with D tentatively TRBD1 (5 bases). Trimming took 8 bases from V and 5 from J, leaving 18 bases between them. This CDR3 contains 14 residues. Germline values: CDR1 MNHEY, CDR2 SVGAGI. CDR3 in amino acids: CASAPQVTLTEAFF. The CDR3 nucleotides read TGTGCCAGCGCCCCACAGGTGACTTTAACTGAAGCTTTCTTT.

The chain is built from TRBV28 and TRBJ2-1, with 11 bases that match TRBD2. Germline V gives CDR1 MDHEN, CDR2 SYDVKM. The ends lost 2 bases at V and 10 bases at J; junction bases unmatched: 7. The CDR3 is 15 residues long. The CDR3 DNA sequence: TGTGCCAGCAGTTTAATAGCGGGAGGGCCTCGAGAGCAGTTCTTC. Protein: CASSLIAGGPREQFF.